This is a list of T cell receptor beta chains from one sample in a study of cytomegalovirus exposure and HLA in healthy donors. The repertoire was sequenced with immunoSEQ multiplex PCR; TCRdb's copy has only in-frame clones and lacks some. The repertoire holds fewer than 200,000 clones, with about 75% as singletons. Sequencing was performed on PBMCs. These TCRs come from a female donor in good health and CMV-seronegative. Both conserved end residues are trimmed from each CDR3.

v_call	j_call	cdr3_aa
TRBV5-6	TRBJ1-5	ASSALTGGLNQPQH
TRBV6-1	TRBJ1-2	ASSESGPGTAGYT
TRBV2	TRBJ2-7	ASSVGTSGYYEQY
TRBV5-1	TRBJ2-5	ASSGQQETQY
TRBV29-1	TRBJ1-1	SVAGWATEAF
TRBV2	TRBJ2-1	ASSTGTGYNEQF
TRBV7-6	TRBJ1-1	ASSPQGGLNTEAF
TRBV19	.	ASSIVAGDSYEQY
TRBV7-8	TRBJ1-2	ASSSDGVYGYT
TRBV11-2	TRBJ2-1	ASSLLAGGSSYNEQF
TRBV6-5	TRBJ1-2	ASSPRGTGTYGYT
TRBV18	TRBJ1-6	ASSPPGNKGINSPLH
TRBV5-8	TRBJ1-2	ASSLLTGQGAGGYT
TRBV5-1	TRBJ2-2	ASSRGTGNTGELF
TRBV30	TRBJ1-2	AWRRQGPHYGYT
TRBV2	TRBJ1-1	ASSGQAGNTEAF
TRBV19	TRBJ1-2	ASSRADYGYT
TRBV4-1	TRBJ2-2	ASSQAGLAARAGELF
TRBV28	TRBJ2-5	ASSLGSWRETQY
TRBV9	TRBJ1-1	ASSVIPGGNTEAF
TRBV2	TRBJ2-1	ASSDEIDNEQF
TRBV14	TRBJ1-1	ASSQLAGLNTEAF
TRBV5-1	TRBJ2-3	ASSLGPSGRVDTQY
TRBV13	TRBJ2-1	ASSLGGSSYNEQF
TRBV5-1	TRBJ2-2	ASSFDRVTGELF
TRBV30	TRBJ2-4	AWSVNGRNIQY
TRBV29-1	TRBJ1-1	SASGGAEAF
TRBV4-1	TRBJ1-2	ASSQDRGSTGYGYT
TRBV5-1	TRBJ2-7	ASSLYQGSSYEQY
TRBV18	TRBJ1-2	ASSPTGTYFDGYT
TRBV7-2	TRBJ2-7	ASSLAPGDEQY
TRBV4-1	TRBJ1-3	ASSQDLEGHSGNTIY
TRBV30	.	AGGKVGGPYEQY
TRBV4-1	TRBJ2-7	ASSHLARYEQY
TRBV7-9	TRBJ2-7	ASSPRTSGRTLY
TRBV2	TRBJ2-7	ASNYGSGPLEQY
TRBV7-9	TRBJ1-1	ASSPTRGARDTEAF
TRBV5-1	TRBJ1-4	ASSPGTLATNEKLF
TRBV5-1	TRBJ2-1	ASSLGPSGYNEQF
TRBV19	TRBJ1-4	ASSTLHIGTGNNEKLF
TRBV5-4	TRBJ2-7	ASRSRSGATYEQY
TRBV6-5	TRBJ2-1	ASSYSSPSGSKF